The rows below give T cell receptor beta chains drawn from one sample of a study of blood T cell repertoires in COVID-19. TCRdb's copy holds only in-frame clones and misses some; the assay was immunoSEQ multiplex PCR. Of 230,000 or so clones listed, about four fifths are singletons. Sequenced sample: peripheral blood. Receptors originate from a woman older than 75 with COVID-19, enrolled during active disease. CDR3s include the opening cysteine and the closing phenylalanine or tryptophan. Fields, in order: V gene, clone size, D gene, J gene, CDR3 protein, CDR3 DNA. The D gene is left open where the match is weak. Where a row states a size, it is once, few, many or the class of an expanded clone; other rows omit it.

>TRBV27|.|.|TRBJ2-7
CASSRWSPTKSHEQYF
TGTGCCAGCAGTCGATGGAGTCCGACTAAATCCCACGAGCAGTACTTC
>TRBV30|.|.|TRBJ1-2
CASWTAPYGYTF
TGTGCCAGTTGGACAGCCCCCTATGGCTACACCTTC
>TRBV7-2|few|TRBD1|TRBJ1-2
CASSFPIGGGGYTF
TGTGCCAGCAGCTTTCCCATAGGGGGCGGTGGCTACACCTTC
>TRBV11-3|.|.|TRBJ2-1
CASSLGGSYNEQFF
TGTGCCAGCAGCTTAGGCGGATCCTACAATGAGCAGTTCTTC
>TRBV6-4|once|.|TRBJ2-6
CASSIGSGANVLTF
TGTGCCAGCTCTATCGGCTCTGGGGCCAACGTCCTGACTTTC
>TRBV3-1/TRBV3-2|.|.|TRBJ1-2
CASSQELYGYTF
TGTGCCAGCAGCCAAGAACTCTATGGCTACACCTTC
>TRBV30|.|.|TRBJ2-7
CAWSSGSRGEQYF
TGTGCCTGGAGTTCGGGCTCCAGGGGCGAGCAGTACTTC
>TRBV7-3|once|TRBD2|TRBJ2-1
CASSLRGGRWNNEQFF
TGTGCCAGCAGCTTAAGGGGCGGGAGGTGGAACAATGAGCAGTTCTTC
>TRBV9|once|.|TRBJ2-3
CASSVVPGVTDTQYF
TGTGCCAGCAGCGTAGTTCCCGGGGTCACCGATACGCAGTATTTT
>TRBV4-3|.|.|TRBJ2-6
CASSHITRGSGANVLTF
TGCGCCAGCAGCCATATTACAAGGGGCTCTGGGGCCAACGTCCTGACTTTC
>TRBV7-9|.|TRBD1|TRBJ1-1
CASSAGQGAIAEAFF
TGTGCCAGCAGCGCAGGACAGGGGGCGATCGCTGAAGCTTTCTTT
>TRBV18|.|.|TRBJ2-7
CASSSTGSGEQYF
TGTGCCAGCTCATCCACTGGTTCGGGGGAGCAGTACTTC
>TRBV30|.|TRBD1|TRBJ1-5
CAWTDRADQPQHF
TGTGCCTGGACTGACAGGGCGGATCAGCCCCAGCATTTT
>TRBV20-1|.|.|TRBJ2-1
CSASGYNEQFF
TGCAGTGCTAGCGGTTACAATGAGCAGTTCTTC
>TRBV2|.|TRBD1|TRBJ1-1
CASSENRDRDTEAFF
TGTGCCAGCAGTGAAAATCGGGACAGGGACACTGAAGCTTTCTTT
>TRBV28|.|TRBD2|TRBJ2-1
CASSPYSSGTYNEQFF
TGTGCCAGCAGTCCGTACTCGAGCGGGACCTACAATGAGCAGTTCTTC
>TRBV19|few|TRBD2|TRBJ2-2
CASRPSGRARNTGELFF
TGTGCCAGTAGGCCTAGCGGGAGGGCAAGAAACACCGGGGAGCTGTTTTTT
>TRBV20-1|.|.|TRBJ2-1
CSASGTYSYNEQFF
TGCAGTGCTAGTGGGACTTATTCCTACAATGAGCAGTTCTTC
>TRBV7-9|.|TRBD2|TRBJ2-3
CASSLLGLADTDTQYF
TGTGCCAGCAGCTTACTCGGACTAGCGGACACAGATACGCAGTATTTT
>TRBV18|.|.|TRBJ1-1
CASSNTGNVNTEAFF
TGTGCCAGCTCAAACACAGGGAACGTGAACACTGAAGCTTTCTTT
>TRBV27|.|.|TRBJ2-1
CASSGQGLRNEQFF
TGTGCCAGCTCCGGGCAGGGTCTAAGAAATGAGCAGTTCTTC
>TRBV6-5|.|.|TRBJ1-4
CASSYSRGNEKLFF
TGTGCCAGCAGTTACTCCAGGGGAAATGAAAAACTGTTTTTT
>TRBV5-4|.|.|TRBJ1-2
CASSRQGLGFGYTF
TGTGCCAGCAGCCGCCAGGGCCTTGGATTTGGCTACACCTTC
>TRBV7-3|.|.|TRBJ1-4
CASSLTLQGKLFF
TGTGCCAGCAGCTTAACTCTTCAGGGTAAACTGTTTTTT
>TRBV28|.|.|TRBJ2-2
CALQGGGNTGELFF
TGTGCCCTCCAAGGGGGTGGGAACACCGGGGAGCTGTTTTTT
>TRBV15|.|TRBD1|TRBJ1-1
CATSRTPQGALGNTEAFF
TGTGCCACCAGCAGGACCCCACAGGGGGCGCTGGGAAACACTGAAGCTTTCTTT
>TRBV5-1|.|TRBD1|TRBJ2-5
CASSGRTGLSETQYF
TGCGCCAGCAGCGGCCGGACAGGGTTATCGGAGACCCAGTACTTC
>TRBV3-1/TRBV3-2|.|.|TRBJ1-1
CASSPKSTGNTEAFF
TGTGCCAGCAGCCCAAAGTCCACGGGGAACACTGAAGCTTTCTTT